The entry that follows covers one T cell receptor beta chain sequence. This clone's antigen is unknown. Per-nucleotide qualities are absent, and no much larger clonotype sits a single base away. The sample originates from a study of shared clonotypes between healthy human individuals (dated by TCRdb to the early 2020s). About the investigation overall: A few men and two women, aged 18 to 49 years, made up the cohort. Per donor, three plates each were used for CD4 naive and CD4 memory, two for CD8 naive, and one for CD8 memory. Per donor, leukapheresis produced somewhere between about 0.8 and 9.5 billion PBMCs. Libraries were prepared and TCR repertoires were sequenced by different laboratories using diverse techniques, in order to increase sequencing depth and limit assay-specific biases. Blood TCR repertoires of roughly five healthy adults were deeply sequenced to estimate repertoire size and the extent of clonotype sharing between individuals. Here is what the overall study found, with its caveats: Sampling was limited to blood, and TCR repertoires in tissue likely differ from TCR repertoires in blood. Naive subsets generally had larger estimated clonotype richness than memory subsets. When several donors were compared, the shared fraction of clonotypes was 5% to 6.5% for naive CD4, roughly 3.4% for naive CD8, 2% to 2.5% for memory CD4, and 0.35% to 0.5% for memory CD8. Even with the large sequencing depth, rarefaction of the sorted-subset datasets indicated that sequencing was incomplete. Compared with non-shared clonotypes, the clonotypes found in all four sorted-subset donors had higher generation probabilities. Because the study included a small number of donors, the genetic and exposure-history diversity represented was limited. Based on pairwise subsampling, the degree of clonotype sharing among donors was expected to be affected by sequencing depth.

CDR1 and CDR2 (WNHNN, SYGVQD) derive from the germline V gene (reference sequence). Reading from cysteine to phenylalanine, the CDR3 counts 14 amino acids. Just the 42-base CDR3 DNA is kept, in frame starting at base 1. V loses 2 bases, J loses 2 bases, and the germline ends lie 8 bases apart. TCR CDR3 regions were amplified from genomic DNA by multiplex PCR using the deep immunoSEQ assay. Extracted genomic DNA from each cell subset was distributed evenly across all wells of several immunoSEQ 96-well plates, and each plate was treated as a replicate. For sorted subsets, each replicate PCR was loaded with 200 ng genomic DNA, equivalent to approximately 27,000 T cell genomes. Purified libraries were quantified with a Qubit 3.0 fluorometer, sized on a Bioanalyzer 2100, and re-quantified with the KAPA Library Quantification kit. Every immunoSEQ 96-well plate was sequenced on a separate single-read 150-cycle Illumina NextSeq 550 flow cell. For the original study's pipeline: Because the immunoSEQ output included only junctional sequences and no quality scores, the filtering could not be the same as the filtering used for full-length reads. Sequences were annotated with PyIR, a Python wrapper for IgBLAST v1.9, using IMGT germline references to assign V/J genes and CDR3. Reads were removed for weak V/J assignments (E-value above 1e-6), missing CDR3, stop codons, out-of-frame junctions, or ambiguous translated residues. V3J clonotypes were defined as sequences sharing the same inferred V gene, J gene, and CDR3 amino acid sequence. The percentage overlap between two repertoires was calculated by dividing the number of shared unique clonotypes by the size of the smaller repertoire. Three approaches were used to assess repertoire richness: RTK rarefaction, the Chao1 estimator, and Recon v2.1 estimates of unobserved clonotypes. Generation probabilities were computed with OLGA for all TCRbeta clonotypes obtained by the gDNA method from a handful of donors. Entries here come from immuneACCESS through TCRdb and include only in-frame sequences with V and J called. Some clones fail to appear in such tables; in the studies checked, an unresolved V gene covers under half of the shortfall, and the cause of the remainder is unknown. V, J and clone size are taken as reported in that table, and D and trimming were inferred from the DNA itself. This sample gives around 2,000,000 clones in total; less than 95% of them show up just once. The top ten clones comprise about 1.1% of the sample.

CD8 naive samples consisted of CD45RO-negative cells that were positively selected for CCR7, yielding a CD45RA+CCR7+ population without TemRA cells. The donors were healthy, HIV-negative adults who had no recently reported acute infections or vaccinations. Every donor was a Caucasian adult residing in Nashville, Tennessee, USA. Blood was obtained by leukapheresis, after which PBMCs were separated by Ficoll-Histopaque density gradient centrifugation and cryopreserved in liquid nitrogen vapor phase. Analytical flow cytometry was used to check the purity and quantity of every magnetically sorted T cell population. Each sorted fraction had its genomic DNA isolated and then quantified by UV absorbance on a Nanodrop 2000c.

Sequenced input: naive CD8+ T cells sorted from blood. The cell subset or site label, read with the paper, signifies: CD45RA+CCR7+. The V and J segments used are TRBV10-1 and TRBJ2-3; no D segment can be confidently identified. The sequence came from a young man in good health. The base sequence is TGCGCCAGCAGTGAGGGACCCCTCACAGATACGCAGTATTTT. Its amino acids are CASSEGPLTDTQYF.